The sequence of this T cell receptor beta chain was determined in a study of OX40 agonist ivuxolimab in advanced cancers. About the study as a whole: Ivuxolimab was a fully human IgG2 agonistic monoclonal antibody targeting the costimulatory receptor OX40 (CD134). Among the roughly 52 dose-escalation patients, 19 had hepatocellular carcinoma, around 15 melanoma, 9 renal cell carcinoma and 9 head and neck cancer. Patients were allowed to have had prior anti-PD-1, anti-PD-L1 or anti-CTLA-4 therapy, and 40% to 45% of the dose-escalation patients had previously received checkpoint inhibitors. Partial responses were achieved by three dose-escalation patients, of whom one had hepatocellular carcinoma and two had cutaneous melanoma. Intravenous ivuxolimab was administered to patients every 2 weeks at six dose levels: 0.01, 0.1, 0.3, 1.5, 3 and 10 mg/kg. The paper reports the monotherapy dose-escalation portion (N = 52 patients) of the phase I ivuxolimab trial. Peripheral TCRbeta sequencing aimed to test whether ivuxolimab altered TCR sequence diversity and caused clonal T-cell expansion. A male proportion of roughly 85% and a mean age of approximately 58 years, ranging from 23 to 79, were recorded for the dose-escalation cohort.

Genomic DNA was extracted from sorted cells for sequencing of the TCRbeta CDR3 region. TCRbeta CDR3 regions were sequenced using the immunoSEQ Assay. This immuneACCESS table, as held by TCRdb, lists in-frame sequences with V and J called but not all clones. Of the missing ones, under half trace to an unresolved V gene in checked studies; the others have no known cause. The sample table shows roughly 36,000 clones, and roughly 80% are seen once. Less than 25% of the sample comes from the top ten. Based on the germline V gene, the CDR1 and CDR2 sequences are SGHVS and FNYEAQ. The junction shows trimming of 1 base on V and 3 bases on J, plus 19 bases between the germline ends. The CDR3 holds 17 amino acids from the cysteine to the phenylalanine. Only the CDR3 DNA stays, 51 bases, in frame from base 1. The study at large found these results: Partial responders in the 0.1-3.0 mg/kg groups had among the lowest normalized peripheral clonal expansion, especially among CD8+ T cells. Low levels of normalized T-cell clonal expansion were also seen in some patients who did not respond. The antigen specificity of the peripheral T cells that underwent clonal expansion was not determined. After ivuxolimab, expanded clones were on average more numerous among CD8+ T cells than among CD4+ T cells. Clonal expansion of both CD4+ and CD8+ blood T cells was observed from baseline to week 6 at doses 0.1 to 3.0 mg/kg.

Patients with autoimmune disease history or receiving systemic immunosuppression were excluded from the trial. In every dose cohort, peripheral blood was drawn for TCR sequencing at baseline, cycle 4 day 1, and cycle 7 day 1. Samples were obtained from an open-label, multicenter, first-in-human phase I dose-escalation trial of ivuxolimab. The trial enrolled adults with locally advanced or metastatic head and neck squamous cell, hepatocellular, melanoma or renal cell carcinoma. Before TCR sequencing, CD4+ and CD8+ T cells were separately sorted from peripheral blood. There are a few counts of this clone. Its antigen target is currently unknown. Per-base quality was not reported, and no clone a single base away is much larger than it.

The chain employs TRBV7-6 and TRBJ2-7; the D gene is perhaps TRBD1 or TRBD2, each of them matching over 6 bases. Sequencing was performed on CD4+ or CD8+ T cells sorted from blood, taken in a trial of the OX40 agonist ivuxolimab. The clonotype was recovered from an adult with an advanced solid tumor such as melanoma, head and neck, liver or kidney cancer. This receptor carries the CDR3 CASSLGIRGPRGYEQYF. The sequenced DNA is TGTGCCAGCAGCTTAGGAATCCGGGGGCCGCGCGGCTACGAGCAGTACTTC.